A selection of T cell receptor beta chains follows, all from one sample in a study of T-cell reconstitution after alpha-beta-depleted transplantation in children. TCRdb independently ran MiXCR on the PCR reads; one entry per CDR3 protein. The data contain roughly 220,000 distinct CDR3 sequences, around 9.7% of them seen just once; the ten biggest clones take up around 5%. Sequences were derived from PBMCs from the stem cell graft donor, sampled from the stem cell graft. These receptors all stem from a human donor who donated a stem cell graft to a child with SCID. CDR3s include the opening cysteine and the closing phenylalanine or tryptophan. D genes are given only for firm matches. Clone size, where shown, is once, few, many, or a class for clones that have expanded.

TRBV18	.	TRBD1	TRBJ2-1	TGTGCCAGCTCTCAGGGACAGGGGGCAGGTGAGCAGTTCTTC	CASSQGQGAGEQFF
TRBV29-1	many	.	TRBJ2-3	TGCAGCGTGGGCAGAGGGACTGGCACAGATACGCAGTATTTT	CSVGRGTGTDTQYF
TRBV19	.	.	TRBJ1-1	TGTGCCAGTAGTATGGTCTCTCGTCGGGGGGTGAACACTGTAGTTTTCTTT	CASSMVSRRGVNTVVFF
TRBV28	many	TRBD1	TRBJ2-3	TGTGCCAGCAGCTGGGACAGAACCAGCACAGATACGCAGTATTTT	CASSWDRTSTDTQYF
TRBV19	many	.	TRBJ2-2	TGTGCCAGTAGAGGGGGGACGAACACCGGGGAGCTGTTTTTT	CASRGGTNTGELFF
TRBV7-6	.	.	TRBJ2-2	TGTGCCAGCAGCCCCAAATCCCCCGGGGAGCTGTTTTTT	CASSPKSPGELFF
TRBV5-5	many	.	TRBJ2-3	TGTGCCAGCAGCTTGGATGTGGGCGATACGCAGTATTTT	CASSLDVGDTQYF
TRBV18	.	.	TRBJ1-3	TGTGCCAGCTCACCACCGATCGGTTATTGGGGGCAAGGCGGAAACACCATATATTTT	CASSPPIGYWGQGGNTIYF
TRBV29-1	many	TRBD1	TRBJ2-4	TGCAGCGTTGCTCCTGGACAGGGGCGGGAAGCCAAAAACATTCAGTACTTC	CSVAPGQGREAKNIQYF
TRBV20-1	many	.	TRBJ2-7	TGCAGTGCCGGACGGGGGATCGATTTCCACGAGCAGTACTTC	CSAGRGIDFHEQYF
TRBV7-9	many	.	TRBJ2-5	TGTGCCAGCAGCATCTCATTCGGGACCCTTATGACCCAGTACTTC	CASSISFGTLMTQYF
TRBV24-1	many	TRBD1	TRBJ2-4	TGTGCCACCCGGGACAGAGTCAAAAACATTCAGTACTTC	CATRDRVKNIQYF
TRBV5-1	many	.	TRBJ1-1	TGCGCCAGCAGCCCAGGGGTCAACACTGAAGCTTTCTTT	CASSPGVNTEAFF
TRBV6-1	.	TRBD1	TRBJ1-1	TGTGCCAGCAGGAGACAGGGACGGGGCACTGAAGCTTTCTTT	CASRRQGRGTEAFF
TRBV20-1	many	.	TRBJ2-1	TGCAGTGCTAGCCCGACGGCCCCCGGGCCTGAGCAGTTCTTC	CSASPTAPGPEQFF
TRBV2	many	.	TRBJ1-4	TGTGCCAGCAGTTTCTCGGCGGGGGAAAAACTGTTTTTT	CASSFSAGEKLFF
TRBV7-2	many	TRBD1	TRBJ1-1	TGTGCCAGCCACCCAGGGGGCGTGAACACTGAAGCTTTCTTT	CASHPGGVNTEAFF